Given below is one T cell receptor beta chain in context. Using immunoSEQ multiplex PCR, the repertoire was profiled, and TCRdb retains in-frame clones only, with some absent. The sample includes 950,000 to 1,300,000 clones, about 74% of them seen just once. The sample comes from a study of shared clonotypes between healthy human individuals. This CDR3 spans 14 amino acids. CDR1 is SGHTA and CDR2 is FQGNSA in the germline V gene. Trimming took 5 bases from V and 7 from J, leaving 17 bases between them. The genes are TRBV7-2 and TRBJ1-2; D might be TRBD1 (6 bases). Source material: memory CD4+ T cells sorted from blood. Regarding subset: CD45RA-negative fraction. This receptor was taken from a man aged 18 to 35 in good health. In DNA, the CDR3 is TGTGCCAGCAGCGCCCGGGGGGGCTCTTTTGGCTACACCTTC. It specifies CASSARGGSFGYTF.